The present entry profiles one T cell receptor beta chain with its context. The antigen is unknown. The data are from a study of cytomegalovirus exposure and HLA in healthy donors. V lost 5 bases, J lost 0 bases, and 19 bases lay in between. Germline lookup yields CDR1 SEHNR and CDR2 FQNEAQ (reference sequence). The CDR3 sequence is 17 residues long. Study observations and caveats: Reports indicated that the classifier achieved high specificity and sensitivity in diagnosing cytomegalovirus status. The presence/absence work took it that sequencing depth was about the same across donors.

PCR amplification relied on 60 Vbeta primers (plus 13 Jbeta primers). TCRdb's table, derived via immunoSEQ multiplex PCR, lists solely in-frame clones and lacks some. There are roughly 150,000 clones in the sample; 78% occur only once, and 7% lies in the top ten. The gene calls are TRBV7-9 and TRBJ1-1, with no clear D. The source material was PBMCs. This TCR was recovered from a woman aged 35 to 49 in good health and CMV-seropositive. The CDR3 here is CASSRRGGLIMNTEAFF. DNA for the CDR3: TGTGCCAGCAGCCGGCGGGGAGGATTAATCATGAACACTGAAGCTTTCTTT.